This is a list of T cell receptor beta chains from one sample in a study of cytomegalovirus exposure and HLA in healthy donors. Libraries were prepared by immunoSEQ multiplex PCR; TCRdb keeps only in-frame clonotypes and omits some of them. The repertoire holds roughly 120,000 clones, with around 79% as singletons. Sequencing input: PBMCs. These receptors were taken from a woman aged 35 to 49 in good health and CMV-seronegative. Both conserved end residues are part of each CDR3. Fields, in order: V gene, CDR3 protein.

V gene: TRBV2; CDR3 protein: CASTEDSNEQYF
V gene: TRBV4-2; CDR3 protein: CASSPGGEQYF
V gene: TRBV11-2; CDR3 protein: CASSLDSNRGWEAFF
V gene: TRBV18; CDR3 protein: CASSPGQPTGELFF
V gene: TRBV2; CDR3 protein: CASSEAQGLGEKLFF
V gene: TRBV18; CDR3 protein: CASSPGQGVYEQYF
V gene: TRBV7-2; CDR3 protein: CASSLDLAGAGKQYF
V gene: TRBV19; CDR3 protein: CASTVSNQPQHF
V gene: TRBV2; CDR3 protein: CASSVGRGQAFEQYF
V gene: TRBV10-3; CDR3 protein: CATGGQGLDNEQFF
V gene: TRBV28; CDR3 protein: CASSFYGYNEQFF
V gene: TRBV19; CDR3 protein: CASSQTGGDSPLHF
V gene: TRBV7-3; CDR3 protein: CASSSSRGPFGEQFF
V gene: TRBV2; CDR3 protein: CASSESLRVSEQFF
V gene: TRBV4-3; CDR3 protein: CASSTQAGAAPGELFF
V gene: TRBV10-3; CDR3 protein: CAISESFGDTEAFF